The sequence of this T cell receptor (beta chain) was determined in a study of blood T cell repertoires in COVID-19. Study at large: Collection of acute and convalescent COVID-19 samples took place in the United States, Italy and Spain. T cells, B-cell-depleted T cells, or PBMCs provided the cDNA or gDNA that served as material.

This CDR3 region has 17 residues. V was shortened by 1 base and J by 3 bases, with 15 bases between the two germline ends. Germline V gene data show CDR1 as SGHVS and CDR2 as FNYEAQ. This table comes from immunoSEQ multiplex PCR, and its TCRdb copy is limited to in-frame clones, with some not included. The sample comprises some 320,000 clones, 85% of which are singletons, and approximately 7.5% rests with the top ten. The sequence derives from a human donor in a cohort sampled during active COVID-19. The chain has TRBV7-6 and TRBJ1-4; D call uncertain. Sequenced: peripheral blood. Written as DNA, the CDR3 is TGTGCCAGCAGCTTAGGGTTTGCGGGCCGGGCTAATGAAAAACTGTTTTTT. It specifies CASSLGFAGRANEKLFF.